The clone carrying this T cell receptor beta chain was recorded many times. The antigen is unknown. The source of the sample is a study of early T cells in non-severe SARS-CoV-2 infection. Study overall: Unpaired chains resulted from sequencing bulk RNA of unsorted whole blood.

Between the trimmed V and J ends, which lost 3 bases and 4 bases, there was a span of 15 bases. This CDR3 comprises 15 residues. Germline V gene data show CDR1 as ENHRY and CDR2 as SYGVKD. Notes on the study in general: Anti-spike CD8 responses were favored in VDJdb matching, and private and CD4 specificities were missed.

The TCR library protocol attached unique molecular identifiers to the individual cDNA molecules. From the 5' RACE reads, TCRdb called clonotypes with MiXCR, one entry per CDR3 protein. The table includes fewer than 40,000 distinct CDR3 sequences, around 5% detected once. This receptor was obtained from an adult who was a healthcare worker with PCR-confirmed SARS-CoV-2 infection or an uninfected control (not recorded which). Sequenced: whole blood. The rearrangement uses TRBV10-3 and TRBJ1-1; D not certain. The CDR3 loop reads CAISDRSALGTEAFF. The CDR3 DNA follows: TGTGCCATCAGTGATCGGTCAGCCTTAGGCACTGAAGCTTTCTTT.